Reported below is one T cell receptor (beta chain). These data belong to a study of neoadjuvant anti-PD-1 for oral cavity cancer. CDR1 is SGHTA and CDR2 is FQGNSA in the germline V gene. V was shortened by 5 bases and J by 0 bases, with 13 bases between the two germline ends. The CDR3 extends over 16 amino acids. This table comes from immunoSEQ multiplex PCR, and its TCRdb copy is limited to in-frame clones, with some not included. Of fewer than 25,000 clones in the sample, under 55% were seen once. Time point specified: after neoadjuvant nivolumab, at surgical resection. The chain is built from TRBV7-2 and TRBJ2-2, with a tentative D call TRBD1 (6 bases). The sequencing used tumor tissue, collected after nivolumab (anti-PD-1) treatment. This sequence was found in a person between 40 and 85 years old with oral cavity squamous cell carcinoma. The CDR3: CASSLRTVSNTGELFF. The CDR3 nucleotides are TGTGCCAGCAGCCTCCGGACAGTTTCGAACACCGGGGAGCTGTTTTTT.